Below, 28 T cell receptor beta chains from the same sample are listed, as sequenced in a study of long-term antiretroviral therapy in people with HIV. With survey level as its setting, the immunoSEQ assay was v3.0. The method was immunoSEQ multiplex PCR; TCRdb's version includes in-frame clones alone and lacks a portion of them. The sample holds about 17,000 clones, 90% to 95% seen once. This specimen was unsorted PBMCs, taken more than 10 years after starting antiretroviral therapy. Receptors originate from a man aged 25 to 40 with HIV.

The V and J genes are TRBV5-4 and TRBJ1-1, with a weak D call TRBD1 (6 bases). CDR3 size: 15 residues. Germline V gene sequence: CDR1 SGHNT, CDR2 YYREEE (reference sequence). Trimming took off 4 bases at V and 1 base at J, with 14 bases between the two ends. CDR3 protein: CASSAAWGQNTEAFF. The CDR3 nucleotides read TGTGCCAGCAGCGCGGCCTGGGGACAGAACACTGAAGCTTTCTTT.

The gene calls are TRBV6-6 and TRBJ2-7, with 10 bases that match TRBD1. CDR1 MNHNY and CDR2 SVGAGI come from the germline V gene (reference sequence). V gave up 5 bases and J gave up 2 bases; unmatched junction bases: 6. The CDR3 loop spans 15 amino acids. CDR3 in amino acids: CASSHRDRGPYEQYF. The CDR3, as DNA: TGTGCCAGCAGTCATCGGGACAGGGGACCCTACGAGCAGTACTTC.

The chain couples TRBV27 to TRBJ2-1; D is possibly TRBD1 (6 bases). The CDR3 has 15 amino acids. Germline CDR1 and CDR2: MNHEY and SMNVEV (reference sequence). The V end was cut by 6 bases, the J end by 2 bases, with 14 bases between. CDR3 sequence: CASRGPGAPYNEQFF. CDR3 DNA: TGTGCCAGCAGGGGACCAGGGGCTCCCTACAATGAGCAGTTCTTC.

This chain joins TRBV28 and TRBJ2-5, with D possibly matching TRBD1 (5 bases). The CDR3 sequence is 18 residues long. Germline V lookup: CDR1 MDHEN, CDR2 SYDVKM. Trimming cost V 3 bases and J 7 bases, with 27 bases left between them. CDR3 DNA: TGTGCCAGCAGTTTCGGACAACCAGCGATTCCCTACGTAGGGACCCAGTACTTC. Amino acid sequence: CASSFGQPAIPYVGTQYF. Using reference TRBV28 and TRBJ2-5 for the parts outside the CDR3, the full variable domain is DVKVTQSSRYLVKRTGEKVFLECVQDMDHENMFWYRQDPGLGLRLIYFSYDVKMKEKGDIPEGYSVSREKKERFSLILESASTNQTSMYLCASSFGQPAIPYVGTQYFGPGTRLLVL.

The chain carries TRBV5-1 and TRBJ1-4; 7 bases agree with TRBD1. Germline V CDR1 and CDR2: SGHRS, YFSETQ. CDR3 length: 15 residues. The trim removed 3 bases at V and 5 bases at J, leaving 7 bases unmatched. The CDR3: CASSSDRLLNEKLFF. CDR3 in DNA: TGCGCCAGCAGCTCGGACAGGTTATTAAATGAAAAACTGTTTTTT.

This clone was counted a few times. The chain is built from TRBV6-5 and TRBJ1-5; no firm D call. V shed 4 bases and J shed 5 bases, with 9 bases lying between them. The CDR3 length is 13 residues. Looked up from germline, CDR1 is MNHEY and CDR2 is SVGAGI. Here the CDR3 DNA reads TGTGCCAGCAGTTCGGGGTACTATCAGCCCCAGCATTTT. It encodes CASSSGYYQPQHF.

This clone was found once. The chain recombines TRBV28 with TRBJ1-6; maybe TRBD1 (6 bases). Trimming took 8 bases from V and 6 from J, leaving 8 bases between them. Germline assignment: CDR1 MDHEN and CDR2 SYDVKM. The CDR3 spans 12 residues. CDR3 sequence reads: CASGQLNSPLHF. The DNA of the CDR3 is TGTGCCAGCGGACAGCTTAATTCACCCCTCCACTTT. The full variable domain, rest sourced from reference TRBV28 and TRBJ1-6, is DVKVTQSSRYLVKRTGEKVFLECVQDMDHENMFWYRQDPGLGLRLIYFSYDVKMKEKGDIPEGYSVSREKKERFSLILESASTNQTSMYLCASGQLNSPLHFGNGTRLTVT.

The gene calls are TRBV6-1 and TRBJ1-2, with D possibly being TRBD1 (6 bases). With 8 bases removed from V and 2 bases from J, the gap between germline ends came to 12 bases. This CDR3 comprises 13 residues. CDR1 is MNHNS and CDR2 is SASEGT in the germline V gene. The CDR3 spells CASGGANNYGYTF. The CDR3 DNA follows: TGTGCCAGCGGGGGGGCCAACAACTATGGCTACACCTTC.

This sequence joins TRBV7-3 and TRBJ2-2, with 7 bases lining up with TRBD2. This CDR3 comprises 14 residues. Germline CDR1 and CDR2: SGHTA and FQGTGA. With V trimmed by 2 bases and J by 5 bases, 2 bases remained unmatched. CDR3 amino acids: CASSLAGGTGELFF. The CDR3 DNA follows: TGTGCCAGCAGCTTAGCCGGGGGGACCGGGGAGCTGTTTTTT.

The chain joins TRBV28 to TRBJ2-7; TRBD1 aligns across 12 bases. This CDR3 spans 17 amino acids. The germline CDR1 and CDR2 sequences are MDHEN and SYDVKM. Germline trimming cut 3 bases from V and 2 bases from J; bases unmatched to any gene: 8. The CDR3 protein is CASSLSPGQGATYEQYF. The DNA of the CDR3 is TGTGCCAGCAGTTTGTCTCCGGGACAGGGGGCGACCTACGAGCAGTACTTC.

The CDR3 sequence: CASSLTSGLAGHTGELFF. The CDR3 DNA sequence: TGTGCCAGCAGTTTAACCTCTGGACTAGCGGGACACACCGGGGAGCTGTTTTTT. V and J are TRBV28 and TRBJ2-2; 12 bases align to TRBD2. The CDR3 is made up of 18 amino acids. The V and J ends lost 2 bases and 3 bases, in that order; junction bases with no gene match: 7. Germline V gene lookup returns CDR1 MDHEN and CDR2 SYDVKM.

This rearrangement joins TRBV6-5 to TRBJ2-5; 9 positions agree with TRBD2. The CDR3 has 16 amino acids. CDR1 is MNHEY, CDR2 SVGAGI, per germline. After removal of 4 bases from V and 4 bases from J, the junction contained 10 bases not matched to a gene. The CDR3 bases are TGTGCCAGCAGTTCAGGGAGAGCGGGGGGAATAGAGACCCAGTACTTC. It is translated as CASSSGRAGGIETQYF.

CDR3 amino acids: CAISEQLSGANVLTF. The CDR3 bases are TGTGCCATCAGTGAGCAGCTCTCTGGGGCCAACGTCCTGACTTTC. This chain connects TRBV10-3 to TRBJ2-6; D is undetermined. Trimming removed 2 bases from V and 0 bases from J, with 5 bases in between. Germline V gene data show CDR1 as ENHRY and CDR2 as SYGVKD. The CDR3 spans 15 residues.

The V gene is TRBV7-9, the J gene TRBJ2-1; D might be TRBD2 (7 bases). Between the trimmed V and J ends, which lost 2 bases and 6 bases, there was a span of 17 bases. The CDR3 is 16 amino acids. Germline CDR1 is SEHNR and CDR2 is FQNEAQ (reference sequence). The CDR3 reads CASSLNPGGVINEQFF. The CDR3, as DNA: TGTGCCAGCAGCTTAAACCCGGGGGGCGTAATCAATGAGCAGTTCTTC.

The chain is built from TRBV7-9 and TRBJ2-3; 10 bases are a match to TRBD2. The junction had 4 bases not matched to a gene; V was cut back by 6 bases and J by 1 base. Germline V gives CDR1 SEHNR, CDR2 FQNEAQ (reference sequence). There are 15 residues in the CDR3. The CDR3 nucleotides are TGTGCCAGCAGGCGGGGGACTAGCGGCACAGATACGCAGTATTTT. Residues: CASRRGTSGTDTQYF. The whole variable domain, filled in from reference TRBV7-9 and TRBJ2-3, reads DTGVSQNPRHKITKRGQNVTFRCDPISEHNRLYWYRQTLGQGPEFLTYFQNEAQLEKSRLLSDRFSAERPKGSFSTLEIQRTEQGDSAMYLCASRRGTSGTDTQYFGPGTRLTVL.

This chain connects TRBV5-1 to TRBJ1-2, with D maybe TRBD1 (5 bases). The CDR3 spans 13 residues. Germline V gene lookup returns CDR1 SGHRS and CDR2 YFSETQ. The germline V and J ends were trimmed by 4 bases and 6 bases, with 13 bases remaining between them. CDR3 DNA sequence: TGCGCCAGCAGCCTAGGAGGGGAGAATGGCTACACCTTC. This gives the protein CASSLGGENGYTF.

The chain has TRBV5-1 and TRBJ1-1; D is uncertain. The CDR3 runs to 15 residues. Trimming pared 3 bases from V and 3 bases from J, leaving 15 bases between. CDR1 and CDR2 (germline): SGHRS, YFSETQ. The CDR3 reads CASSSIRGRDTEAFF. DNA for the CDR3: TGCGCCAGCAGCTCTATCCGCGGACGGGACACTGAAGCTTTCTTT.

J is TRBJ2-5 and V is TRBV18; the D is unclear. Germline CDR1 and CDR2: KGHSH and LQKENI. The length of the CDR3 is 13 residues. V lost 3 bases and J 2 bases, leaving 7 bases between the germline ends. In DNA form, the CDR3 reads TGTGCCAGCTCACCCGCGAGGCAAGAGACCCAGTACTTC. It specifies CASSPARQETQYF.

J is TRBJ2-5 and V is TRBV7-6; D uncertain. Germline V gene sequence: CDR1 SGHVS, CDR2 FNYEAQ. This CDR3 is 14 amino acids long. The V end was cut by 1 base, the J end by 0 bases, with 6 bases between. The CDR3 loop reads CASSLESYQETQYF. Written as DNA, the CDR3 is TGTGCCAGCAGCTTAGAATCGTACCAAGAGACCCAGTACTTC.

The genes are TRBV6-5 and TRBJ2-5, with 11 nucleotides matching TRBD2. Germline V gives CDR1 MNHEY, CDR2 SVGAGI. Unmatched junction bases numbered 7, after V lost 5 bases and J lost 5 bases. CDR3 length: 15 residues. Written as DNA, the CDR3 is TGTGCCAGCAGTCTTAGCGGGGGGGGAAGGGAGACCCAGTACTTC. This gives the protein CASSLSGGGRETQYF.

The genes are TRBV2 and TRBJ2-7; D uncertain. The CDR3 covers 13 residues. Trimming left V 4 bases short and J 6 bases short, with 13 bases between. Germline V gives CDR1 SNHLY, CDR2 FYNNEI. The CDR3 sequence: CASSGSEESEQYF. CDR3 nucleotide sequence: TGTGCCAGCAGTGGGAGCGAGGAGAGCGAGCAGTACTTC.

The CDR3 nucleotides read TGTGCCAGCAGCTTGACAATTAACACCGGGGAGCTGTTTTTT. Its translation is CASSLTINTGELFF. The chain has TRBV11-2 and TRBJ2-2; D not certain. The CDR3 is 14 amino acids. Germline CDR1 reads SGHAT; CDR2 reads FQNNGV. Trimming removed 3 bases from V and 2 bases from J, with 7 bases in between.

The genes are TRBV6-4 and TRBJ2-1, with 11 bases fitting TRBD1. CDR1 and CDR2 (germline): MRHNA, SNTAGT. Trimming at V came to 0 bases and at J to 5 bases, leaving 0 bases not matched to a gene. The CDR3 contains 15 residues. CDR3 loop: CASSDSGQGDNEQFF. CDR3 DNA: TGTGCCAGCAGTGACTCGGGACAGGGGGACAATGAGCAGTTCTTC.

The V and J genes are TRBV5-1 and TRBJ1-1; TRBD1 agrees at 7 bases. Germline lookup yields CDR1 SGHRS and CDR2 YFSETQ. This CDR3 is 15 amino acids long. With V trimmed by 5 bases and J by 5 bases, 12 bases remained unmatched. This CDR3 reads CASSWGAGGSTEAFF. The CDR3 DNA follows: TGCGCCAGCAGTTGGGGGGCAGGGGGAAGTACTGAAGCTTTCTTT.

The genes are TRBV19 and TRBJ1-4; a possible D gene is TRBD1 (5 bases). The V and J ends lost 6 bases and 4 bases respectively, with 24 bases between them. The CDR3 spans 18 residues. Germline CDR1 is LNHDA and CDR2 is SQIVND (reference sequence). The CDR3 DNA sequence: TGTGCCAGTAGACCCGATTTCCGGCGACAGTTCTTTAATGAAAAACTGTTTTTT. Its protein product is CASRPDFRRQFFNEKLFF.

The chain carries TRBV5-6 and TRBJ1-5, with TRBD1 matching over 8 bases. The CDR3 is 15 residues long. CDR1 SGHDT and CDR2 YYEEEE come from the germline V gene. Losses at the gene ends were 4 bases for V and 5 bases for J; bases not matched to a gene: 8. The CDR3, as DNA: TGTGCCAGCAGCCGCCTGGACAGGGCTTATCAGCCCCAGCATTTT. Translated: CASSRLDRAYQPQHF.

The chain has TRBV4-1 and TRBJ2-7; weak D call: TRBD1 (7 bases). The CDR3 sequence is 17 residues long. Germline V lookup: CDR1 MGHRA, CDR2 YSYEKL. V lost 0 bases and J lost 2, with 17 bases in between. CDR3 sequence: CASSQDGATGRTYEQYF. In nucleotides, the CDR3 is TGCGCCAGCAGCCAAGATGGAGCGACAGGGAGGACCTACGAGCAGTACTTC.

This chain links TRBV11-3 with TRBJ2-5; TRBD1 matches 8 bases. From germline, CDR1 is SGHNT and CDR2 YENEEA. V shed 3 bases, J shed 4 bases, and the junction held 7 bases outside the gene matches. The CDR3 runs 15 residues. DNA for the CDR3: TGTGCCAGCAGCTTCGGAACCACAGGGGGAGAGACCCAGTACTTC. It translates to CASSFGTTGGETQYF. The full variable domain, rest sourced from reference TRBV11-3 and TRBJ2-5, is EAGVVQSPRYKIIEKKQPVAFWCNPISGHNTLYWYLQNLGQGPELLIRYENEEAVDDSQLPKDRFSAERLKGVDSTLKIQPAELGDSAVYLCASSFGTTGGETQYFGPGTRLLVL.